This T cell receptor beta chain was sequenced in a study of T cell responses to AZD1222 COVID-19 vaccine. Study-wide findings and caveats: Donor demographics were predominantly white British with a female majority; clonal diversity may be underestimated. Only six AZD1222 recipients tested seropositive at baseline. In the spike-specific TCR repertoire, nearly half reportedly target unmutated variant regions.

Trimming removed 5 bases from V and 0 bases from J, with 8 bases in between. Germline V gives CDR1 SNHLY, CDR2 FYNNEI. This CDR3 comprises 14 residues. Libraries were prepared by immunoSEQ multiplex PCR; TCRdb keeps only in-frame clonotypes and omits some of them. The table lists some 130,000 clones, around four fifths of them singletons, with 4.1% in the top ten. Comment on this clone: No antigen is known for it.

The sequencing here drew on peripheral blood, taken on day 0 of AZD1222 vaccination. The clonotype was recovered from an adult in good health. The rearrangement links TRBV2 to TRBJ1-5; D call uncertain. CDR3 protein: CASSLVVSNQPQHF. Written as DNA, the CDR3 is TGTGCCAGCAGTTTGGTCGTTAGCAATCAGCCCCAGCATTTT.